These 16 T cell receptor beta chains were all obtained from the same sample, sequenced in a study of blood T cell repertoires in COVID-19. Sequencing was performed with immunoSEQ multiplex PCR; in TCRdb, only in-frame clones are kept and a portion is missing. Seen here are under 55,000 clones, roughly 90% observed once, and the top ten hold over 11%. The sequencing input was peripheral blood. These receptors were obtained from a human donor in a cohort sampled during active COVID-19.

The V gene is TRBV7-3, the J gene TRBJ2-1, with 14 bases that match TRBD2. The CDR3 spans 18 residues. V shed 4 bases, J shed 8 bases, and the junction held 13 bases outside the gene matches. The germline gives CDR1 SGHTA, CDR2 FQGTGA. Written as DNA, the CDR3 is TGTGCCAGCAGCTGGACCCCGGGACTAGCGGGGGAGCTCGATGAGCAGTTCTTC. This encodes CASSWTPGLAGELDEQFF.

This chain uses TRBV9 with TRBJ1-1; 10 bases match TRBD1. Looked up from germline, CDR1 is SGDLS and CDR2 is YYNGEE. This CDR3 spans 17 amino acids. The V segment lost 3 bases and the J segment 0 bases; nucleotides outside the gene matches: 8. In nucleotides, the CDR3 is TGTGCCAGCAGCGGAGGGACAGGGGTTTACATGAACACTGAAGCTTTCTTT. This codes for CASSGGTGVYMNTEAFF. Filled out from reference TRBV9 and TRBJ1-1, the complete variable domain reads DSGVTQTPKHLITATGQRVTLRCSPRSGDLSVYWYQQSLDQGLQFLIQYYNGEERAKGNILERFSAQQFPDLHSELNLSSLELGDSALYFCASSGGTGVYMNTEAFFGQGTRLTVV.

This chain links TRBV7-2 with TRBJ2-1; weak D call: TRBD1 (5 bases). Deletions cut 5 bases from V and 8 bases from J, with 19 bases between. The germline CDR1 and CDR2 sequences are SGHTA and FQGNSA. The CDR3 is made up of 15 amino acids. CDR3 region: CASSLSAGSPHEQFF. The DNA of the CDR3 is TGTGCCAGCAGCCTCTCGGCAGGGTCTCCCCATGAGCAGTTCTTC.

The V call is TRBV5-1, the J call TRBJ2-7; D might be TRBD1 (5 bases). Trimming took off 7 bases at V and 6 bases at J, with 11 bases between the two ends. The germline gives CDR1 SGHRS, CDR2 YFSETQ. There are 11 residues in the CDR3. CDR3 in amino acids: CASGMDTEQYF. As DNA, the CDR3 is TGCGCCAGCGGAATGGACACCGAGCAGTACTTC. Full variable domain (remainder filled in from reference TRBV5-1 and TRBJ2-7): KAGVTQTPRYLIKTRGQQVTLSCSPISGHRSVSWYQQTPGQGLQFLFEYFSETQRNKGNFPGRFSGRQFSNSRSEMNVSTLELGDSALYLCASGMDTEQYFGPGTRLTVT.

Concerning this clone: Other DNA sequences from this sample encode an identical CDR3 as well. The gene calls are TRBV4-3 and TRBJ2-7; TRBD1 aligns across 10 bases. The CDR3 extends over 16 amino acids. Germline CDR1 LGHNA, CDR2 YSLEER. J lost 1 base, V lost 4 bases, and 7 bases had no gene match. CDR3: CASSPSGTGESYEQYF. DNA of the CDR3: TGCGCCAGCAGCCCATCCGGGACAGGGGAATCCTACGAGCAGTACTTC.

The rearrangement joins TRBV7-9 to TRBJ2-1; D gene uncertain. The germline V gene has CDR1 SEHNR and CDR2 FQNEAQ (reference sequence). Trimming left V 5 bases short and J 7 bases short, with 9 bases between. This CDR3 has 12 residues. The CDR3 bases are TGTGCCAGCAGCCCTCAGGCAAATGAGCAGTTCTTC. Amino acid sequence: CASSPQANEQFF.

This chain links TRBV6-5 with TRBJ1-1; weak D call: TRBD1 (6 bases). Germline CDR1 reads MNHEY; CDR2 reads SVGAGI. CDR3 size: 15 residues. Trimming pared 6 bases from V and 3 bases from J, leaving 17 bases between. The CDR3 nucleotides are TGTGCCAGCAGCTATGACCTGGGGGCCCACACTGAAGCTTTCTTT. This translates into CASSYDLGAHTEAFF.

The rearrangement links TRBV7-9 to TRBJ2-3; 7 nucleotides line up with TRBD2. The ends lost 4 bases at V and 6 bases at J; junction bases unmatched: 10. This CDR3 spans 15 amino acids. Germline CDR1 and CDR2: SEHNR and FQNEAQ (reference sequence). The DNA for the CDR3 is TGTGCCAGCAGCTCAGGACTAGGGGAATCGGATACGCAGTATTTT. It is translated as CASSSGLGESDTQYF.

This clone was seen once. The chain recombines TRBV13 with TRBJ1-1; D unclear. Germline V gene lookup returns CDR1 PRHDT and CDR2 FYEKMQ (reference sequence). Trimming left V 1 base short and J 7 bases short, with 13 bases between. The CDR3 runs to 14 residues. The CDR3 here is CASSLDPKGGEAFF. CDR3 sequence (DNA): TGTGCCAGCAGCTTAGACCCTAAGGGAGGTGAAGCTTTCTTT. Full variable domain (remainder filled in from reference TRBV13 and TRBJ1-1): AAGVIQSPRHLIKEKRETATLKCYPIPRHDTVYWYQQGPGQDPQFLISFYEKMQSDKGSIPDRFSAQQFSDYHSELNMSSLELGDSALYFCASSLDPKGGEAFFGQGTRLTVV.

The chain links TRBV3-1 (or the pseudogene TRBV3-2) to TRBJ2-3, with 12 bases identical to TRBD2. Germline V CDR1 and CDR2: LGHDT, YNNKEL (reference sequence). CDR3 length equals 15 residues. Germline trimming cut 4 bases from V and 4 bases from J; bases unmatched to any gene: 3. The CDR3 loop reads CASSRLAGAPDTQYF. CDR3 coding DNA: TGTGCCAGCAGCCGACTAGCGGGGGCCCCAGATACGCAGTATTTT.

CDR3 amino acids: CASSQGFPVNTEAFF. DNA for the CDR3: TGCGCCAGCAGCCAAGGTTTCCCAGTTAACACTGAAGCTTTCTTT. V and J are TRBV4-1 and TRBJ1-1; D is ambiguous. Trimming cost V 1 base and J 2 bases, with 11 bases left between them. Germline V gene sequence: CDR1 MGHRA, CDR2 YSYEKL. The CDR3 contains 15 residues.

V gene TRBV9 combines with J gene TRBJ1-1; D might be TRBD1 (5 bases). The ends were cut back, 4 bases at V and 4 bases at J, with 14 bases in the middle. The CDR3 is made up of 14 amino acids. CDR1 is SGDLS and CDR2 is YYNGEE in the germline V gene. CDR3 sequence reads: CASSPRTGGTEAFF. DNA for the CDR3: TGTGCCAGCAGCCCTCGGACCGGGGGCACTGAAGCTTTCTTT.

The J gene is TRBJ1-1, the V gene TRBV10-3; D may be TRBD1 (5 bases). Germline CDR1 is ENHRY and CDR2 is SYGVKD. Trimming cost V 11 bases and J 1 base, with 11 bases left between them. This CDR3 has 12 amino acids. The chain's CDR3 is CAAWGGNTEAFF. The CDR3 region has the DNA TGTGCCGCCTGGGGGGGGAACACTGAAGCTTTCTTT.

V and J are TRBV30 and TRBJ1-6; a weak D match, TRBD1 (6 bases). Trimming pared 5 bases from V and 10 bases from J, leaving 18 bases between. The CDR3 totals 14 residues. Germline assignment: CDR1 GTSNPN and CDR2 SVGIG (reference sequence). The CDR3 DNA reads TGTGCCTGGGGTTTGAAGGGGGGGGGCTCACCCCTCCACTTT. Translating it yields CAWGLKGGGSPLHF.

V usage is TRBV24-1 and J usage is TRBJ2-1; D not resolved. The CDR3 is made up of 13 amino acids. CDR1 and CDR2 from the germline V gene are KGHDR and SFDVKD. V shed 3 bases and J shed 5 bases, with 7 bases lying between them. CDR3 nucleotide sequence: TGTGCCACCAGTGATCTGACAAACAATGAGCAGTTCTTC. Protein: CATSDLTNNEQFF.

The chain recombines TRBV30 with TRBJ1-2; D not certain. With 2 bases removed from V and 0 bases from J, the gap between germline ends came to 7 bases. CDR3 length: 13 residues. CDR1 GTSNPN and CDR2 SVGIG come from the germline V gene (reference sequence). The CDR3 loop is CAWSLKANYGYTF. The DNA of the CDR3 is TGTGCCTGGAGTCTAAAAGCTAACTATGGCTACACCTTC.